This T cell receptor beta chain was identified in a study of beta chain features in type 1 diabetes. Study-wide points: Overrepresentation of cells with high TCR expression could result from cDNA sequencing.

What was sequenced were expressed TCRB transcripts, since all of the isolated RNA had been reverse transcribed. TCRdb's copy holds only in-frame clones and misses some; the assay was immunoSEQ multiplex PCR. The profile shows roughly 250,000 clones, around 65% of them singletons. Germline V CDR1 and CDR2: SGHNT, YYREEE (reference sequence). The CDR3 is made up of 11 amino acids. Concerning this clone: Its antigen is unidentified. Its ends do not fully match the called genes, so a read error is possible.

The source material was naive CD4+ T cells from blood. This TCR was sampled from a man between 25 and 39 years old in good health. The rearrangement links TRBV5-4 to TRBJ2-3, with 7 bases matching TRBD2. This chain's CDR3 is CASSLEGRGDF. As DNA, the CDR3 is TGTGCCAGCAGCTTGGAAGGGAGGGGTGATTTT.